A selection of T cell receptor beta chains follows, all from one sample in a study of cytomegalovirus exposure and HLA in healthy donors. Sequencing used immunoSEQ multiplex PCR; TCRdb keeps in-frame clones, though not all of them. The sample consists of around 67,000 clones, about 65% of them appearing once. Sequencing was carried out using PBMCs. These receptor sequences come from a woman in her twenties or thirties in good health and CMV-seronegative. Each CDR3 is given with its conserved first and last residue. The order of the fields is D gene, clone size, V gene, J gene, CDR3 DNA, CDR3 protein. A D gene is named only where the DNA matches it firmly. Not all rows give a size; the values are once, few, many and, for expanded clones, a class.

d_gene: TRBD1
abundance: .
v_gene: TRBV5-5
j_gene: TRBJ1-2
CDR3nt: TGTGCCAGCAGCGATGACAGGGGGCTCTATGGCTACACCTTC
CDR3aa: CASSDDRGLYGYTF

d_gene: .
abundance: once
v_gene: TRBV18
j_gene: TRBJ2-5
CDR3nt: TGTGCCAGCGACCGATCTCCAGGAGAGACCCAGTACTTC
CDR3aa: CASDRSPGETQYF

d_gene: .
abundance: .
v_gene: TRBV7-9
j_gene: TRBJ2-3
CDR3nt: TGTGCCAGCAGCCCCGAAGGGAGGGTCGGGGGCGGAGGAACGCAGTATTTT
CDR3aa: CASSPEGRVGGGGTQYF

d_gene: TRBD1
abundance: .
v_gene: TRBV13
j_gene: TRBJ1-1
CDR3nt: TGTGCCAGCAGCTTAGAGTTGTTTGGACAGGGACAGAACACTGAAGCTTTCTTT
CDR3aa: CASSLELFGQGQNTEAFF

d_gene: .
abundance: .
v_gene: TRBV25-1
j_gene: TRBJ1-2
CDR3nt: TGTGCCAGCCCTACCTATGACAGGCCCCTCTCTGGCTACACCTTC
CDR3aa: CASPTYDRPLSGYTF

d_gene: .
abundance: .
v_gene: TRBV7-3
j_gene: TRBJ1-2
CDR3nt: TGTGCCAGCAGCCCGATTAGGGGTGTTGAGGGCTACACCTTC
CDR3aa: CASSPIRGVEGYTF

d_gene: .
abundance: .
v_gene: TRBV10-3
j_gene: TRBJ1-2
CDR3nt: TGTGCCATCAGTGATACCCCCGACTCCTATGGCTACACCTTC
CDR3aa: CAISDTPDSYGYTF

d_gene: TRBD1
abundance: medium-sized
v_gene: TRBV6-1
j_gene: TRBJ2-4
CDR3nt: TGTGCCAGCAGTGTTACAGGGGACATTCAGTACTTC
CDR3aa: CASSVTGDIQYF

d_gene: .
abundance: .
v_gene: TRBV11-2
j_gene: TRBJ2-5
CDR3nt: TGTGCCAGCAGCCATGACGGGGGGCCCGAAGAGACCCAGTACTTC
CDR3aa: CASSHDGGPEETQYF

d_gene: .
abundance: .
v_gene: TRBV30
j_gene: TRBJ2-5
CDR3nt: TGTGCCTGGAGTCGGGATCTAACGTTGGAGCAGTACTTC
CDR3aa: CAWSRDLTLEQYF

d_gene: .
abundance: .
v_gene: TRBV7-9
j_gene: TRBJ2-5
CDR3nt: TGTGCCAGCAGCTTAGAGGGGCCCCCACCGGACTTC
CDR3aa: CASSLEGPPPDF

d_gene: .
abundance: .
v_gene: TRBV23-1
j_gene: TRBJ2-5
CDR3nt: TGCGCCAGCAGTCAATCGCCCGCCTTTGAAGGGGGCCAAGAGACCCAGTACTTC
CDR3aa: CASSQSPAFEGGQETQYF

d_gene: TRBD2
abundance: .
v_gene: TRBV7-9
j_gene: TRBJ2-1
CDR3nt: TGTGCCAGCAGCTTAGAACTAGCGGGGGTCAATGAGCAGTTCTTC
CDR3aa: CASSLELAGVNEQFF

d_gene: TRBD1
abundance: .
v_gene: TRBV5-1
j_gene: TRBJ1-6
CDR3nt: TGCGCCAGCAGCTTGTCGGGACAGGGGCCTCATAATTCACCCCTCCACTTT
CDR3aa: CASSLSGQGPHNSPLHF

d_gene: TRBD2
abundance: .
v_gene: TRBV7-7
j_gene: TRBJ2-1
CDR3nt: TGTGCCAGCAGCTTAGAGACTAGCGGGGCTGAGCAGTTCTTC
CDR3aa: CASSLETSGAEQFF